This T cell receptor (beta chain) is drawn from a study of spatial heterogeneity in lung cancer. Study-wide results and limits: In tumors, expanded intratumoral alpha and beta TCR counts tracked mutation counts.

This clonotype was seen ten or more times. What it binds is unknown. The germline gives CDR1 DFQATT, CDR2 SNEGSKA (reference sequence). This CDR3 is 15 amino acids long. With 0 bases removed from V and 7 bases from J, the gap between germline ends came to 16 bases. Documented time point: sample taken at primary tumor resection. The library protocol tagged each TCR cDNA with a unique molecular identifier. TCRdb reanalysed the 5' RACE reads using MiXCR and keeps one entry per CDR3 protein. The table shows under 20,000 distinct CDR3 sequences, with 4.5% to 7% occurring only once. This TCR was sampled from a female donor with early-stage non-small cell lung cancer. This chain links TRBV20-1 with TRBJ2-1, with D possibly called TRBD1 or TRBD2 (5 bases each). The specimen comprised lung tumor tissue, sampled at surgery. CDR3 sequence reads: CSARDWGGLKNEQFF. CDR3 nucleotides: TGCAGTGCTAGAGACTGGGGCGGACTTAAAAATGAGCAGTTCTTC.